The 22 T cell receptor beta chains below were found in one sample sequenced in a study of blood T cell repertoires in COVID-19. Data came from immunoSEQ multiplex PCR; TCRdb stores just in-frame clones and leaves some out. The sample lists approximately 70,000 clones, 82% occurring once. Specimen: peripheral blood. The receptors were gathered from a human donor in a cohort sampled during active COVID-19.

The V call is TRBV3-1 (or the pseudogene TRBV3-2), the J call TRBJ1-1; possible D gene TRBD1, 6 bases. Trimming left V 6 bases short and J 6 bases short, with 26 bases between. The germline gives CDR1 LGHDT, CDR2 YNNKEL (reference sequence). The CDR3 contains 17 residues. The CDR3 region has the DNA TGTGCCAGCAGAGACAGGACCTTGGGGCCTCGTCACGCTGAAGCTTTCTTT. This gives the protein CASRDRTLGPRHAEAFF.

V and J are TRBV2 and TRBJ1-3; 7 bases are shared with TRBD1. J gave up 8 bases and V 4 bases, and 8 bases lay outside the gene matches. CDR1 and CDR2 (germline): SNHLY, FYNNEI. The CDR3 loop spans 14 amino acids. The DNA for the CDR3 is TGTGCCAGCAGTGTGGGGGGACAGTTATACACCATATATTTT. Amino acids: CASSVGGQLYTIYF.

The J gene is TRBJ1-6, the V gene TRBV19, with a weak D call TRBD1 (6 bases). This CDR3 is 14 amino acids long. Trimming left V 2 bases short and J 9 bases short, with 11 bases between. The germline V gene has CDR1 LNHDA and CDR2 SQIVND (reference sequence). CDR3 sequence: CASSINRAGSPLHF. The CDR3 DNA follows: TGTGCCAGTAGTATAAACAGGGCCGGTTCACCCCTCCACTTT.

V usage is TRBV12-3 or TRBV12-4 and J usage is TRBJ1-2; D unresolved. There are 11 residues in the CDR3. V lost 8 bases and J lost 5, with 9 bases in between. This CDR3 reads CASGSGYGYTF. The CDR3 DNA sequence: TGTGCCAGCGGTTCAGGTTATGGCTACACCTTC.

Of note for this clone: The junction departs from germline at one end; a sequencing error may be responsible. The V and J genes are TRBV7-6 and TRBJ1-3, with 9 bases identical to TRBD1. Germline CDR1 and CDR2: SGHVS and FNYEAQ. The CDR3 totals 13 residues. The CDR3 sequence is CASSLGGQGPQIF. The CDR3 region has the DNA TGTGCCAGCAGCTTAGGTGGACAGGGGCCCCAAATTTTT.

J is TRBJ2-3 and V is TRBV7-9, with 7 nucleotides matching TRBD2. The CDR3 is 15 residues long. The germline CDR1 and CDR2 sequences are SEHNR and FQNEAQ (reference sequence). V was clipped by 6 bases and J by 5 bases; unmatched bases: 11. In DNA, the CDR3 is TGTGCCAGCAGTTCTGATAGGTGGGGGGGAGATACGCAGTATTTT. The encoded protein is CASSSDRWGGDTQYF.

J is TRBJ1-2 and V is TRBV5-1; TRBD1 aligns across 8 bases. The CDR3 consists of 15 residues. The ends lost 2 bases at V and 8 bases at J; junction bases unmatched: 11. Germline V gives CDR1 SGHRS, CDR2 YFSETQ. In nucleotides, the CDR3 is TGCGCCAGCAGCTTAGGCGACAGGGGATTGGAAGGCTACACCTTC. This sequence encodes CASSLGDRGLEGYTF.

This clone came up a few times. The J gene is TRBJ1-4, the V gene TRBV25-1; D is possibly TRBD1 (5 bases). This CDR3 region has 14 residues. The germline V gene encodes CDR1 MGHDK and CDR2 SYGVNS. V lost 6 bases to trimming and J lost 7 bases, with 15 bases between them. CDR3 coding DNA: TGTGCCAGCAGCGAAAACTCACAGGTTGAAAAACTGTTTTTT. Protein product: CASSENSQVEKLFF.

J is TRBJ1-4 and V is TRBV27; D is possibly TRBD1 (6 bases). Per the germline V gene, CDR1 is MNHEY and CDR2 is SMNVEV (reference sequence). V lost 2 bases and J lost 7, with 14 bases in between. This CDR3 spans 15 amino acids. Written as DNA, the CDR3 is TGTGCCAGCAGTTTACCCCAGGGGAGGGGTGAAAAACTGTTTTTT. This gives the protein CASSLPQGRGEKLFF. Combining the CDR3 with reference TRBV27 and TRBJ1-4 gives the whole variable domain EAQVTQNPRYLITVTGKKLTVTCSQNMNHEYMSWYRQDPGLGLRQIYYSMNVEVTDKGDVPEGYKVSRKEKRNFPLILESPSPNQTSLYFCASSLPQGRGEKLFFGSGTQLSVL.

This clone was seen more than once but under ten times. The chain carries TRBV6-5 and TRBJ1-6; D is unclear. Deletions cut 7 bases from V and 8 bases from J, with 12 bases between. Per germline, CDR1 MNHEY and CDR2 SVGAGI. CDR3 length: 13 amino acids. CDR3 nucleotide sequence: TGTGCCAGCAAGCTAGAAACTGATTCACCCCTCCACTTT. Its translation: CASKLETDSPLHF.

The CDR3 DNA sequence: TGTGCCAGCAGTTACTCGCGGAGTAGAGGTTATGGCTACACCTTC. This codes for CASSYSRSRGYGYTF. The genes are TRBV6-2 or TRBV6-3 and TRBJ1-2; D gene ambiguous. Trimming took off 0 bases at V and 5 bases at J, with 13 bases between the two ends. CDR3 length: 15 amino acids. The germline V gene has CDR1 MNHEY and CDR2 SVGEGT.

This clone was seen just once. The chain uses TRBV6-2 or TRBV6-3 and TRBJ1-1; D may be TRBD1 (5 bases). In germline, CDR1 is MNHEY, CDR2 SVGEGT. CDR3 length: 13 amino acids. Deletions cut 0 bases from V and 6 bases from J, with 8 bases between. The CDR3 DNA is TGTGCCAGCAGTTACTCGCCAGGGTCTGAAGCTTTCTTT. Encoded protein: CASSYSPGSEAFF.

The V and J genes are TRBV18 and TRBJ1-1; the match to TRBD1 covers 7 bases. Looked up from germline, CDR1 is KGHSH and CDR2 is LQKENI. The V gene end was trimmed by 10 bases and the J gene end by 1 base; junction bases not matched to a gene: 6. The CDR3 runs 13 residues. The chain's CDR3 is CAITGTANTEAFF. CDR3 bases: TGTGCCATCACCGGGACAGCGAACACTGAAGCTTTCTTT.

The chain recombines TRBV12-3 or TRBV12-4 with TRBJ1-1; D unresolved. V lost 7 bases to trimming and J lost 0 bases, with 6 bases between them. The length of the CDR3 is 12 residues. CDR3 DNA sequence: TGTGCCAGCAAGCAAGTGAACACTGAAGCTTTCTTT. Amino acid sequence: CASKQVNTEAFF.

The rearrangement links TRBV9 to TRBJ2-7; 9 nucleotides match TRBD2. The trim removed 1 base at V and 6 bases at J, leaving 5 bases unmatched. Germline CDR1 reads SGDLS; CDR2 reads YYNGEE. The CDR3 spans 14 residues. CDR3 bases: TGTGCCAGCAGCGTAATAGCGGGGGCGCTCGAGCAGTACTTC. It codes for CASSVIAGALEQYF.

This chain connects TRBV18 to TRBJ1-3; 8 nucleotides agree with TRBD1. V shed 2 bases, J shed 2 bases, and the junction held 5 bases outside the gene matches. The CDR3 totals 16 residues. Germline CDR1 and CDR2: KGHSH and LQKENI. The CDR3 region is CASSPTGGSTGNTIYF. CDR3 in DNA: TGTGCCAGCTCACCAACAGGGGGAAGTACTGGAAACACCATATATTTT.

CDR3 in amino acids: CASSQLFLFNQPQHF. CDR3 nucleotide sequence: TGCGCCAGCAGCCAACTCTTTCTGTTCAATCAGCCCCAGCATTTT. The chain has TRBV4-1 and TRBJ1-5, with no clear D. The V end lost 2 bases, the J end lost 3 bases, and 11 bases lay between the germline ends. The length of the CDR3 is 15 residues. Germline V CDR1 and CDR2: MGHRA, YSYEKL.

The chain uses TRBV9 and TRBJ2-3, with TRBD2 matching 7 bases. The ends lost 3 bases at V and 4 bases at J; junction bases unmatched: 2. Germline CDR1 reads SGDLS; CDR2 reads YYNGEE. CDR3 length equals 13 residues. CDR3 sequence reads: CASSGGGPDTQYF. For the CDR3, the DNA is TGTGCCAGCAGCGGCGGGGGTCCAGATACGCAGTATTTT.

This clone was observed a single time. The J gene is TRBJ2-7, the V gene TRBV5-1; TRBD1 aligns across 8 bases. Germline CDR1 reads SGHRS; CDR2 reads YFSETQ. The CDR3 has 15 residues. Losses at the gene ends were 1 base for V and 5 bases for J; bases not matched to a gene: 8. The CDR3: CASSLNGQGAHEQYF. The CDR3 DNA reads TGCGCCAGCAGCTTGAACGGGCAGGGGGCCCACGAGCAGTACTTC.

The gene calls are TRBV10-3 and TRBJ1-3; 7 bases align to TRBD1. The CDR3 sequence is 18 residues long. Germline CDR1 is ENHRY and CDR2 is SYGVKD. The junction had 8 bases not matched to a gene; V was cut back by 0 bases and J by 0 bases. This CDR3 reads CAISESGRGQSSGNTIYF. CDR3 nucleotide sequence: TGTGCCATCAGTGAGTCGGGAAGGGGACAGAGCTCTGGAAACACCATATATTTT.

This chain uses TRBV7-6 with TRBJ1-6; D is undetermined. This CDR3 is built from 16 residues. Germline lookup yields CDR1 SGHVS and CDR2 FNYEAQ. The V end lost 5 bases, the J end lost 8 bases, and 19 bases lay between the germline ends. CDR3 nucleotide sequence: TGTGCCAGCAGCGAATCACTAAATCCGGCGGATTCACCCCTCCACTTT. Protein product: CASSESLNPADSPLHF.

This clone was detected a few times. The chain employs TRBV11-3 and TRBJ2-5, with 9 bases matching TRBD1. Germline V gene data show CDR1 as SGHNT and CDR2 as YENEEA. The CDR3 has 14 amino acids. V lost 5 bases to trimming and J lost 2 bases; unmatched junction nucleotides: 3. CDR3: CASSRDRAQETQYF. CDR3 coding DNA: TGTGCCAGCAGCAGGGACAGGGCACAAGAGACCCAGTACTTC. Using reference TRBV11-3 and TRBJ2-5 for the parts outside the CDR3, the full variable domain is EAGVVQSPRYKIIEKKQPVAFWCNPISGHNTLYWYLQNLGQGPELLIRYENEEAVDDSQLPKDRFSAERLKGVDSTLKIQPAELGDSAVYLCASSRDRAQETQYFGPGTRLLVL.